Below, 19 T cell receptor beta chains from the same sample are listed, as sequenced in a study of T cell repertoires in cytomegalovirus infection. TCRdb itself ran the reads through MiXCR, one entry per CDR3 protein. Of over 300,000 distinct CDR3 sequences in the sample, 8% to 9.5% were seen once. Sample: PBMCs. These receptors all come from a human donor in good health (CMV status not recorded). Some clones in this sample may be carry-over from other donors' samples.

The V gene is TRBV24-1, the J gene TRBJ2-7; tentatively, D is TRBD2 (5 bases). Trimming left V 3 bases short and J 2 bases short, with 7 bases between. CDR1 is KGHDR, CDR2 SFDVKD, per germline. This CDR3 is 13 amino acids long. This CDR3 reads CATSDEAAYEQYF. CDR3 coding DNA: TGTGCCACCAGTGATGAAGCGGCCTACGAGCAGTACTTC.

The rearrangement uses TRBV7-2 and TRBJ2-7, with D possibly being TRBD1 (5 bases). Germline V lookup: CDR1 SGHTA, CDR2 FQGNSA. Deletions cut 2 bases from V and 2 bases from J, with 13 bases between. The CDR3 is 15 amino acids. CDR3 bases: TGTGCCAGCAGCTTACTCATCAGGGATGCCTACGAGCAGTACTTC. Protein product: CASSLLIRDAYEQYF.

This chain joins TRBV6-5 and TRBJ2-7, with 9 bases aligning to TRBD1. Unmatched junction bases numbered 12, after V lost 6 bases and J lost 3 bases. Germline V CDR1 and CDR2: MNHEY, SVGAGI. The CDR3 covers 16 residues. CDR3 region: CASSKQGAPGDYEQYF. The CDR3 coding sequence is TGTGCCAGCAGCAAACAGGGGGCGCCGGGGGACTACGAGCAGTACTTC.

For the CDR3, the DNA is TGTGCCAGCTGGACAGCGGGGGTTTCCCTCAATGAGCAGTTCTTC. This encodes CASWTAGVSLNEQFF. The gene calls are TRBV2 and TRBJ2-1, with TRBD2 matching over 8 bases. There are 15 residues in the CDR3. The germline V gene has CDR1 SNHLY and CDR2 FYNNEI. The V segment lost 8 bases and the J segment 6 bases; nucleotides outside the gene matches: 12.

CDR3 DNA: TGTGCCAGCAGCTCTTATCCCGGGACACCAAGTGGAAATCAGCCCCAGCATTTT. This sequence encodes CASSSYPGTPSGNQPQHF. The chain couples TRBV7-6 to TRBJ1-5; the D gene is possibly TRBD1 (6 bases). From germline, CDR1 is SGHVS and CDR2 FNYEAQ. This CDR3 comprises 18 residues. The V and J ends lost 4 bases and 4 bases respectively, with 23 bases between them.

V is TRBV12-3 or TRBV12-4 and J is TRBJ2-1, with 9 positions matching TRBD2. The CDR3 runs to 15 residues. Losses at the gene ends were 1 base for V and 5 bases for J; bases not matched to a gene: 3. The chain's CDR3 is CASSLGGRAHNEQFF. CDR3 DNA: TGTGCCAGCAGTTTAGGCGGGAGGGCCCACAATGAGCAGTTCTTC.

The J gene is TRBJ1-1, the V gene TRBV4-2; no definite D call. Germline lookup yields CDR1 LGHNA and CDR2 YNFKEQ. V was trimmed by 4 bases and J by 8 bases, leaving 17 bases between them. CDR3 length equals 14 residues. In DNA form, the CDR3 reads TGTGCCAGCAGCCGAGTCCTGTCGGAGTCCGAAGCTTTCTTT. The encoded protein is CASSRVLSESEAFF.

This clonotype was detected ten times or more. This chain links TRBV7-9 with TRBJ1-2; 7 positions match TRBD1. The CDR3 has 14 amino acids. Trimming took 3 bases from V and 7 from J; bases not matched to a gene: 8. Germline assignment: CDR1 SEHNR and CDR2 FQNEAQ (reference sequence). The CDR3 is CASSFTGTEGGYTF. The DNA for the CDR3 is TGTGCCAGCAGCTTCACCGGGACAGAAGGTGGCTACACCTTC.

The CDR3 reads CASSGGGQARGDTQYF. CDR3 bases: TGTGCCAGCAGCGGGGGGGGACAGGCAAGGGGAGATACGCAGTATTTT. This sequence joins TRBV28 and TRBJ2-3, with D tentatively TRBD1 or TRBD2 (8 bases each). The CDR3 is 16 amino acids. Germline values: CDR1 MDHEN, CDR2 SYDVKM. The V and J ends lost 6 bases and 5 bases respectively, with 21 bases between them.

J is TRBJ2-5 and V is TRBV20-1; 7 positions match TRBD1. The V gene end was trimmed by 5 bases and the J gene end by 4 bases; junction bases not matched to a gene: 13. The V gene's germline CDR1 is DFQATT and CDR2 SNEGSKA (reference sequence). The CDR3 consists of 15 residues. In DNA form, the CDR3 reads TGCAGTGCTCCGCTGGAGGACAGGCATGGAGAGACCCAGTACTTC. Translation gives CSAPLEDRHGETQYF.

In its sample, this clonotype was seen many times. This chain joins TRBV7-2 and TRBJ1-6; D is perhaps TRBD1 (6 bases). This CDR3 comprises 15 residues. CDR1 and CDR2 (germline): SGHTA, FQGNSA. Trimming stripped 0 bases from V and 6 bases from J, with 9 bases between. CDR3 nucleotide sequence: TGTGCCAGCAGCTTAGCGGGGGGCCCTAATTCACCCCTCCACTTT. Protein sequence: CASSLAGGPNSPLHF.

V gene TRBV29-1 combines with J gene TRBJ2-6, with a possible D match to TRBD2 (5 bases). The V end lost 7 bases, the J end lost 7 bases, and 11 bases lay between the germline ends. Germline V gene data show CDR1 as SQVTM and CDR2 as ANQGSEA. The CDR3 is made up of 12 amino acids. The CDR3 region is CSAEGGANVLTF. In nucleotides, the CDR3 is TGCAGCGCCGAGGGTGGAGCCAACGTCCTGACTTTC.

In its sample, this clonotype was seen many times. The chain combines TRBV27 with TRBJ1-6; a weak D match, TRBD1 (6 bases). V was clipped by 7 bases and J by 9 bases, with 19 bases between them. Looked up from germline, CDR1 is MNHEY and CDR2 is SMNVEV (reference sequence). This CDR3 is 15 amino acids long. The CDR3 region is CASKIEDSVSSPLHF. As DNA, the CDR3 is TGTGCCAGCAAAATCGAGGACAGCGTGAGTTCACCCCTCCACTTT.

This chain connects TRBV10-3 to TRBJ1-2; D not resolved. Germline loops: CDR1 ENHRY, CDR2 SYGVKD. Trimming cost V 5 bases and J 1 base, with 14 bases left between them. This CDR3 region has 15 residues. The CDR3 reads CAISNSDLNNYGYTF. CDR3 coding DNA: TGTGCCATCAGTAACTCGGACTTGAATAACTATGGCTACACCTTC.

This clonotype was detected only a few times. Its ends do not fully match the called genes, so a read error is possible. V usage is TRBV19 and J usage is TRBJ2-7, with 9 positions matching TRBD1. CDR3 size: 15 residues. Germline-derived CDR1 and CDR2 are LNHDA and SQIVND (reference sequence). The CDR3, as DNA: TGTGCCAGTCGCCTGGGGGGACAGGGACCCTACGCGCAGTACTTC. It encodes CASRLGGQGPYAQYF.

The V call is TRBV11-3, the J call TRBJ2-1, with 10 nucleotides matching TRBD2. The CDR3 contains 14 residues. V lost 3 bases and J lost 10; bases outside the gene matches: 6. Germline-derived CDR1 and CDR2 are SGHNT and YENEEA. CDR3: CASSLTSGLGEQFF. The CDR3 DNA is TGTGCCAGCAGCTTGACTAGCGGGCTAGGGGAGCAGTTCTTC.

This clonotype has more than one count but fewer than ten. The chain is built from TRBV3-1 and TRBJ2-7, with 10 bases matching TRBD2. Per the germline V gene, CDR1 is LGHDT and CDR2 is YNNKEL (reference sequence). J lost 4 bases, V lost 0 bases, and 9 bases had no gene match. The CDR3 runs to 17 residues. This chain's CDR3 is CASSQDLLAGVPYEQYF. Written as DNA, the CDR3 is TGTGCCAGCAGCCAAGATTTGCTAGCGGGGGTTCCGTACGAGCAGTACTTC.

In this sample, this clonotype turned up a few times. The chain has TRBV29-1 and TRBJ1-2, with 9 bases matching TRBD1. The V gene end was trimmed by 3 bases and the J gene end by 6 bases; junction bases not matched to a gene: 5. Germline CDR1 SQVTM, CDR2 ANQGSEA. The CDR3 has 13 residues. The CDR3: CSVEGDRADGYTF. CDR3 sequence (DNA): TGCAGCGTTGAGGGGGACAGGGCGGATGGCTACACCTTC.

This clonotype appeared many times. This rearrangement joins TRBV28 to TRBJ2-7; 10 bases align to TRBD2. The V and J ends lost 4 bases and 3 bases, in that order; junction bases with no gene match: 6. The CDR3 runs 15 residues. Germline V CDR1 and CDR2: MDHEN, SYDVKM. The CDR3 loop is CASSSPGTSDYEQYF. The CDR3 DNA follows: TGTGCCAGCAGTTCTCCCGGGACTAGCGACTACGAGCAGTACTTC.